This T cell receptor beta chain derives from a study of long-term antiretroviral therapy in people with HIV (dated by TCRdb to the early 2020s). Study-wide context: The earliest samples were collected roughly a decade before the 2015 WHO recommendation for immediate ART, at a time when ART was usually postponed until CD4 counts fell. A retrospective serial study tested whether changes in peripheral blood TRB repertoire composition and diversity were associated with ART initiation and durable HIV suppression. A total of 192 cryopreserved PBMC samples were contributed to the cohort by 30 adults with confirmed HIV infection, with samples collected serially over a mean of about 6 years (range 1-12). Of the 30 to 35 participants with HIV, approximately ten were female. No cross-contamination during QIAcube processing was seen in test extractions of a monoclonal T-cell line run alongside around 31 polyclonal samples.

The immunoSEQ hsTCRB v3.0 assay was used at survey level resolution for TRB variable region sequencing. The targeted TRB sequencing depth was roughly 40,000-55,000 T-cell genomes per sample. Pooled TRB libraries were sequenced on an Illumina MiSeq with a v3 150-cycle kit. Turning to the authors' computational methods: Repertoire analysis was run in R within a reproducible Nextflow workflow that covered QC, data transformation and analysis. LymphoSeq2, an R package for exploring AIRR-Seq data, was used to implement custom analyses. After excluding a handful of samples that yielded fewer than 5000 total TRB sequences, around 190 HIV repertoires remained for analysis. Among the 180 to 200 HIV repertoires that were kept, almost 60 were collected before ART initiation and some 130 were collected after ART initiation. Each repertoire was downsampled to 5000 TRB nucleotide sequences, and summary statistics were averaged across 100 downsampling iterations. Only TRB sequences with CDR3 regions of at least seven amino acids were retained for analysis. Two measures captured diversity: a Shannon entropy-derived clonality score and the Gini coefficient. Repertoire networks linked the top 5000 CDR3 amino acid sequences whenever two sequences differed by an edit distance of one. Antigen specificity groups and MHC restriction were predicted for TRB CDR3 amino acid sequences with GLIPH2. CDR3 amino acid sequences were matched against VDJdb and McPAS-TCR to flag known CMV, EBV, HIV or tissue antigen associations. Pre-ART, post-ART and control groups were compared with Wilcoxon signed-rank tests and Holm-Bonferroni correction. TCRdb mirrors the immuneACCESS table, restricted to in-frame sequences. Some clones are absent from its copies; in checked studies, under half trace to an unresolved V gene, and the reason for the others is unknown. V and J calls and clone size are copied from that table; D and trimming were computed from the DNA. The sample data list around 22,000 clones, and around 84% of these were observed just once. The top ten clonotypes cover approximately 20% of the sample.

For CDR1 and CDR2, the germline V gene lists SGDLS and YYNGEE. The CDR3 goes from the cysteine to the phenylalanine over 14 residues. The only DNA kept is the CDR3, 42 bases in frame from the first base. V drops 0 bases and J drops 3 bases, leaving 7 bases in between. Participants were included only if at least one PBMC sample before ART initiation and at least two post-ART samples were available. Treatment was received in the United States of America by all participants with HIV. Before DNA extraction, cryopreserved samples of about 1-11 million PBMC were thawed and then washed. At the time of the earliest PBMC sample, participants with HIV were aged between 23 and 54 years. PBMC samples from each participant spanned 1-4 timepoints before ART initiation and 2-8 timepoints after ART initiation, with a median of 7 samples. For every participant, serial HIV viral load, CD4+ T-cell count, ART history and demographic data were obtained. A Qiagen kit on a QIAcube was used to extract genomic DNA from unsorted PBMC, with samples processed in batches of 12.

The paper as a whole reports these results and caveats: Narrower CDR3 length ranges were observed in HIV repertoires than in controls, and an antigen-experienced repertoire with only a slight naive shift after ART was suggested by the network structure. Because cell numbers in pre-ART samples were limited, unsorted PBMC were profiled instead of sorted CD4+ and CD8+ T cells. Since PBMC availability was limited, sequencing covered only the TCR beta chain, with no alpha chain pairing. Samples dated from 2004 to 2017, and the ART regimens used may be less effective than current ones. Starting ART was linked to a significant rise in TRB diversity, yet even after long-term ART the diversity remained significantly lower than in transplant donor controls. The repertoire was dominated across all time points by expanded TRB clones identified before ART initiation, although this dominance was seen to fluctuate and to decrease in many PLHIV after ART. Inferences about post-ART repertoire changes were limited because no data were available on ART adherence, viral resistance or therapy changes.

A word on this clone: The specificity of this receptor is unknown. Nothing much larger sits one base from this clone, and base qualities are not available.

Here the chain combines TRBV9 and TRBJ2-1; TRBD1 might be the D gene, on 6 matching bases. The material sequenced was unsorted PBMCs, taken 0.1 years before starting antiretroviral therapy. The source of this sequence is a man younger than 35 with HIV. This receptor carries the CDR3 CASSVDRVYNEQFF. The nucleotides are TGTGCCAGCAGCGTAGACAGGGTCTACAATGAGCAGTTCTTC.